Below, one T cell receptor beta chain is given with its context. Its antigen remains unidentified. No per-base quality is available; no much larger clone lies one base away. The data were obtained in a study of blood T cell repertoires in COVID-19 (TCRdb year 2020). For context, the study as a whole: Samples from collaborators originated in the United States, Italy and Spain and spanned both the acute and convalescent phases of COVID-19. The material from the prospective study consisted of cDNA or gDNA derived from T cells, B-cell-depleted T cells, or PBMCs. The dataset comprised deeply sampled blood TCRbeta repertoires from subjects exposed to, actively infected with, or recovered from COVID-19. The repertoires were made available in a free public database intended to serve as a resource for research on the immune response to SARS-CoV-2. Samples were obtained from the ongoing ImmuneRACE study (first 160 participants) and from about 1,300 subjects provided by 6 global collaborators. Nearly every sample came with metadata listing a de-identified subject ID, COVID-19 status, age in years and sex. Where available, HLA class I and class II types were obtained from metadata supplied by the sample provider rather than from assay-based typing.

CDR3 length: 14 amino acids, cysteine to phenylalanine. The only DNA kept is the CDR3, 42 bases in frame from the first base. The germline V gene specifies KGHDR as CDR1 and SFDVKD as CDR2. The junction carries 8 bases between V and J, which are trimmed by 4 bases and 3 bases respectively. The collaborating institutions used their own protocols to collect whole blood in K2EDTA tubes. For TCRbeta analysis, collaborator samples were shipped as frozen whole blood, as isolated PBMCs, or as DNA extracted from either sample type. TCRbeta CDR3 regions were amplified from genomic DNA using the immunoSEQ Assay, a bias-controlled multiplex PCR. The authors processed their data as follows. Within the assay, amplification of reference gene primers was used to estimate how many nucleated cells each sample contained. Sequence reads were collapsed and filtered to measure the absolute abundance of every unique TCRbeta CDR3 rearrangement. For each sample, productive Simpson clonality was calculated by taking the square root of Simpson's diversity index across productive rearrangements. The table was pulled from immuneACCESS by TCRdb, which kept in-frame rearrangements only. Such tables lose some clones; where checked, under half of the loss comes from unresolved V genes, and the rest has no known cause. Clonal size and the V and J genes are those of that table, whereas D and trimming came from the DNA. The sample profile shows about 190,000 clones; roughly 80% of them were found once. The top ten clonotypes cover under 7.5% of the sample.

What the study reported, not specific to this receptor: How much clinical and demographic metadata was included differed by source and by participant, and the metadata was provided uncurated.

Sequencing was performed on peripheral blood. The chain joins TRBV24-1 to TRBJ2-2; there is no confident call for the D gene. The receptor was isolated from a woman between 35 and 50 years old with acute or convalescent COVID-19. The CDR3 protein sequence reads: CATSERIDTGELFF. The nucleotide sequence reads as follows: TGTGCCACCAGTGAGAGAATAGACACCGGGGAGCTGTTTTTT.